These T cell receptor beta chains were read from a single sample in a study of spatial heterogeneity in lung cancer. Each CDR3 protein gets one entry after TCRdb re-called the 5' RACE reads with MiXCR. The repertoire consists of about 120,000 distinct CDR3 sequences, with 9% to 15% occurring once and the leading ten covering 16%. The specimen was PBMCs, collected at follow-up. These receptors were obtained from a male donor with early-stage non-small cell lung cancer. The CDR3 runs from the conserved cysteine through the conserved F or W. The order of the fields is V gene, J gene, D gene, clone size, CDR3 DNA, CDR3 protein. A D gene is named only where the DNA matches it firmly. Clone sizes are given selectively: once, few, many, or a class where the clone is expanded.

TRBV5-1	TRBJ2-5	-	few	TGCGCCAGCAGCATCCGAGGACCCTCGGGGGAGACCCAGTACTTC	CASSIRGPSGETQYF
TRBV28	TRBJ1-5	-	-	TGTGCCAGCGCCGACAGCGGGTCCAATCAGCCCCAGCATTTT	CASADSGSNQPQHF
TRBV12-3/TRBV12-4	TRBJ2-7	TRBD1	few	TGTGCCAGCAGGCCGACGGGACAGGGTTCCCACGAGCAGTACTTC	CASRPTGQGSHEQYF
TRBV28	TRBJ2-3	TRBD2	few	TGTGCCAGCAGGGGGGACTACACAGATACGCAGTATTTT	CASRGDYTDTQYF
TRBV4-1	TRBJ2-4	TRBD1	-	TGCGCCAGCAGCCAGGGGGACAGAAAAGGACAGTACTTC	CASSQGDRKGQYF
TRBV21-1	TRBJ2-5	-	many	TGTGCCAGCAGCATCCGGGAGACCCAGTACTTC	CASSIRETQYF
TRBV6-5	TRBJ2-7	TRBD1	many	TGTGCCAGCAGTTACGCACAGGGGGCCTCGCAGTACTTC	CASSYAQGASQYF
TRBV24-1	TRBJ2-3	-	-	TGTGCCACCAGTGATCGGGCCGACAGAGATACGCAGTATTTT	CATSDRADRDTQYF
TRBV18	TRBJ2-6	-	-	TGTGCCAGCTCACCATCCGGGGGCCTATTCGCTGGGGCCAACGTCCTGACTTTC	CASSPSGGLFAGANVLTF
TRBV9	TRBJ2-2	-	-	TGTGCCAGCAGCGTAAGTCTAGCCCCGAACACCGGGGAGCTGTTTTTT	CASSVSLAPNTGELFF
TRBV5-1	TRBJ2-5	TRBD2	few	TGCGCCAGCAGCTTGGCTGGGACTAGCGGAGAGACCCAGTACTTC	CASSLAGTSGETQYF
TRBV27	TRBJ2-5	TRBD2	many	TGTGCCAGCTGGGATTCCGGGACTAGCGTAGAGACCCAGTACTTC	CASWDSGTSVETQYF
TRBV4-1	TRBJ2-1	-	-	TGCGCCAGCAGTCGGTGGGGCAATGAGCAGTTCTTC	CASSRWGNEQFF
TRBV7-9	TRBJ2-3	-	few	TGTGCCAGCAGCTTCCCGGGGACGTTGTTTAGCACAGATACGCAGTATTTT	CASSFPGTLFSTDTQYF
TRBV15	TRBJ1-1	TRBD1	many	TGTGCCACCAGCAGATCTCTCGGGGACAGGGGGCCTGAAGCTTTCTTT	CATSRSLGDRGPEAFF
TRBV28	TRBJ1-5	-	many	TGTGCCAGCACTGCACCACGTAGACAGCCCCAGCATTTT	CASTAPRRQPQHF
TRBV10-3	TRBJ2-3	-	-	TGTGCCATCAGTGGCTCACTAGGGGGGCGCACAGATACGCAGTATTTT	CAISGSLGGRTDTQYF
TRBV28	TRBJ2-1	-	many	TGTGCCAGCAGTCCCTTAGTGAATGAGCAGTTCTTC	CASSPLVNEQFF
TRBV28	TRBJ1-4	TRBD1	few	TGTGCCAGCAGTTCAACGGACAGGGGGAGTGAAAAACTGTTTTTT	CASSSTDRGSEKLFF
TRBV5-1	TRBJ2-7	-	few	TGCGCCAGCAGCCCGCAGACCGGGACCATCTCCTACGAGCAGTACTTC	CASSPQTGTISYEQYF
TRBV4-1	TRBJ2-2	-	many	TGCGCCAGCAGGGGATTAGGGGGGCGCAACACCGGGGAGCTGTTTTTT	CASRGLGGRNTGELFF
TRBV20-1	TRBJ2-1	-	few	TGCAGTGCTAGAGCCCCTGCAGGCTCGGGCACTGAGCAGTTCTTC	CSARAPAGSGTEQFF
TRBV6-2/TRBV6-3	TRBJ1-1	-	many	TGTGCCAGCACTCACGGCCTTGAAGCTTTCTTT	CASTHGLEAFF
TRBV10-3	TRBJ2-3	-	-	TGTGCCATCAGTGATAGGGGTTCTAGCACAGATACGCAGTATTTT	CAISDRGSSTDTQYF
TRBV27	TRBJ2-7	TRBD2	many	TGTGCCAGCAGCCCAGCGGGGGCCCTCTACGAGCAGTACTTC	CASSPAGALYEQYF
TRBV5-1	TRBJ2-3	TRBD1	few	TGCGCCAGCAGTTGGGACAGGGTCGGGACAGATACGCAGTATTTT	CASSWDRVGTDTQYF
TRBV20-1	TRBJ2-1	TRBD1	few	TGCAGTGCTAGAGTCCCCGGGACAGGGAACAATGAGCAGTTCTTC	CSARVPGTGNNEQFF
TRBV6-5	TRBJ1-2	-	many	TGTGCCAGCAGGCGTCAAGGGGAAAAAATGAACTACACCTTC	CASRRQGEKMNYTF
TRBV30	TRBJ2-7	-	-	TGTGCCTGTCGCGACGGTGCGGGATCCTACGAGCAGTACTTC	CACRDGAGSYEQYF
TRBV10-3	TRBJ1-5	-	few	TGTGCCATCAGTGCCGCAGACGATAGCAATCAGCCCCAGCATTTT	CAISAADDSNQPQHF
TRBV7-9	TRBJ2-3	TRBD2	-	TGTGCCAGCAGCCCATCCCTAGCGGGGGAGACGCAGTATTTT	CASSPSLAGETQYF
TRBV18	TRBJ2-5	-	-	TGTGCCAGCTCACTTCTGACACGGGGTCAAGAGACCCAGTACTTC	CASSLLTRGQETQYF
TRBV24-1	TRBJ2-6	-	few	TGTGCCACCAGTGACCCCCCCGGGGGCTCCAACGTCCTGACTTTC	CATSDPPGGSNVLTF
TRBV28	TRBJ1-1	-	few	TGTGCCAGCAGTTTCTTGGGGCAGGACACTGAAGCTTTCTTT	CASSFLGQDTEAFF
TRBV11-3	TRBJ2-1	TRBD2	few	TGTGCCAGCAGCTTAGTCAGTCCGGGGGGAAACAATGAGCAGTTCTTC	CASSLVSPGGNNEQFF
TRBV20-1	TRBJ2-3	-	many	TGCAGTGCTAGGTGGAAGGGCACAGATACGCAGTATTTT	CSARWKGTDTQYF
TRBV4-2	TRBJ2-5	-	few	TGTGCCAGCAGCCAAGAGAGAGGCGGCCAAGAGACCCAGTACTTC	CASSQERGGQETQYF
TRBV20-1	TRBJ2-7	-	-	TGCAGTGCTTCCGGGACACATAGTTACGAGCAGTACTTC	CSASGTHSYEQYF
TRBV5-1	TRBJ2-5	TRBD2	-	TGCGCCAGCAGCTTTTCTCCGACTAGCGGGCAAGAGACCCAGTACTTC	CASSFSPTSGQETQYF
TRBV6-2/TRBV6-3	TRBJ1-1	-	-	TGTGCCAGCAGTTATTCGGGGGGCGTAGTGGACACTGAAGCTTTCTTT	CASSYSGGVVDTEAFF
TRBV7-9	TRBJ2-3	TRBD2	-	TGTGCCAGCAGCGCCGGACTAGCGACGGATACGCAGTATTTT	CASSAGLATDTQYF
TRBV14	TRBJ2-7	-	-	TGTGCCAGCAGCCAAGTGACAGTTATTCCCTACGAGCAGTACTTC	CASSQVTVIPYEQYF
TRBV9	TRBJ2-5	-	-	TGTGCCAGCAGCCCCGGAGGGGGGTACCAAGAGACCCAGTACTTC	CASSPGGGYQETQYF
TRBV7-2	TRBJ2-6	TRBD1	few	TGTGCCAGCAGCTCGACAGGGCCCGCTGGGGCCAACGTCCTGACTTTC	CASSSTGPAGANVLTF
TRBV3-1	TRBJ2-1	-	-	TGTGCCAGCAGCCAAGCCAGGGCTTACAATGAGCAGTTCTTC	CASSQARAYNEQFF
TRBV28	TRBJ1-1	-	-	TGTGCCAGCAGTGCCGACAGGCCGAACACTGAAGCTTTCTTT	CASSADRPNTEAFF
TRBV11-2	TRBJ1-4	-	-	TGTGCCAGCAACCAACAGGGAGGGAAAGAAAAACTGTTTTTT	CASNQQGGKEKLFF
TRBV7-9	TRBJ2-2	-	-	TGTGCCAGCAGCTTAGCAGTTGGGATCGGGAGCACCGGGGAGCTGTTTTTT	CASSLAVGIGSTGELFF
TRBV5-1	TRBJ2-5	-	many	TGCGCCAGCAGCTTCCCCCAAGAGACCCAGTACTTC	CASSFPQETQYF
TRBV2	TRBJ1-5	-	-	TGTGCCAGCAGTGAAAGGGGGGGCGCCCAGGGACAGCCCCAGCATTTT	CASSERGGAQGQPQHF
TRBV12-3/TRBV12-4	TRBJ2-1	-	-	TGTGCCAGCAGTTTTGTTCATGAGCAGTTCTTC	CASSFVHEQFF
TRBV6-1	TRBJ1-1	TRBD1	-	TGTGCCAGCAGTGAACAGGGGGGGCGAACTGAAGCTTTCTTT	CASSEQGGRTEAFF
TRBV6-5	TRBJ2-5	TRBD2	-	TGTGCCAGCAGAACCGGGACTAGCGCGAAGACCCAGTACTTC	CASRTGTSAKTQYF
TRBV7-6	TRBJ1-6	-	few	TGTGCCAGCAGCTTACAGAGTGGGAATTCACCCCTCCACTTT	CASSLQSGNSPLHF
TRBV20-1	TRBJ2-5	-	few	TGCAGTGCTCCCCTGGACAGTTCTCGGGAGACCCAGTACTTC	CSAPLDSSRETQYF
TRBV20-1	TRBJ2-2	-	many	TGCAGTGCTGACGCCTTTGGGCAGGGAATTTGGACCGGGGAGCTGTTTTTT	CSADAFGQGIWTGELFF
TRBV12-3/TRBV12-4	TRBJ1-5	-	-	TGTGCCAGCAGTATACAGGGAAAAGGTCAGCCCCAGCATTTT	CASSIQGKGQPQHF
TRBV20-1	TRBJ2-7	-	many	TGCAGTGCATACTCCAACGAGCAGTACTTC	CSAYSNEQYF
TRBV18	TRBJ2-1	-	few	TGTGCCAGCTCACCACCGTTCCACAGGGATAAGCAGTTCTTC	CASSPPFHRDKQFF
TRBV10-1	TRBJ1-5	-	-	TGCGCCAGCAGTGAGTCAACCTATCAGCCCCAGCATTTT	CASSESTYQPQHF